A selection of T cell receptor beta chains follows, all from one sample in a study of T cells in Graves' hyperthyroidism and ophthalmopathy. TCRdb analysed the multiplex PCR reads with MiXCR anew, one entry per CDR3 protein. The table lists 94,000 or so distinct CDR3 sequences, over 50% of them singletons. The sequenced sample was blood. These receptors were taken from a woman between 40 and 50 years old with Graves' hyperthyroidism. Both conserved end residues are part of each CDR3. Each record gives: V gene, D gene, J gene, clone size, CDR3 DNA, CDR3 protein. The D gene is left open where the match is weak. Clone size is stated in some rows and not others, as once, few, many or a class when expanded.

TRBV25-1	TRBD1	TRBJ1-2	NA	TGTGCCAGCAGTGGGCAACTTGGTACAGGGGGCTTCTATGGCTACACCTTC	CASSGQLGTGGFYGYTF
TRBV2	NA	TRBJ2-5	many	TGTGCCAGCAGTGAAGGTAGAGAGACCCAGTACTTC	CASSEGRETQYF
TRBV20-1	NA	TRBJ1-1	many	TGCAGTGCTAGACCTCAAGGGAACACTGAAGCTTTCTTT	CSARPQGNTEAFF
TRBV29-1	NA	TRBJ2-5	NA	TGCAGCGGGGTAGAGGAGACCCAGTACTTC	CSGVEETQYF
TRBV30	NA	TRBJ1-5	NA	TGTGCCTGGAGTGTGTCGGGAAACAATCAGCCCCAGCATTTT	CAWSVSGNNQPQHF
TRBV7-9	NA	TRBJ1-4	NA	TGTGCCAGCACCCTAGGAGGGGATGAAAAACTGTTTTTT	CASTLGGDEKLFF
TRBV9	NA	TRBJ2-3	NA	TGTGCCAGCAGCGAGGCGGACGGGGTGATGCCAGATACGCAGTATTTT	CASSEADGVMPDTQYF
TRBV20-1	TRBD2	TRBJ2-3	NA	TGCAGTGCTAGCCCCAGGACTAGCGGGAGACTAGATACGCAGTATTTT	CSASPRTSGRLDTQYF
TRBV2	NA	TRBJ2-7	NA	TGTGCCACCAATGACAGAGGCTCCTACGAGCAGTACTTC	CATNDRGSYEQYF
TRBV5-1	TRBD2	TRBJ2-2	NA	TGCGCCAGCAGCTACGACCTAGCGGGAGGGCGCTCCGGGGAGCTGTTTTTT	CASSYDLAGGRSGELFF
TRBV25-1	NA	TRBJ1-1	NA	TGTGCCAGTCAGGCAGACATGGCGAACGCTGAAGCTTTCTTT	CASQADMANAEAFF
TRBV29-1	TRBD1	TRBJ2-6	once	TGCAGCGTTGAAGAGGGACAGTACACTGAAGCTTTC	CSVEEGQYTEAF
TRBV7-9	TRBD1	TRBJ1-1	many	TGTGCCAGCTATCAGGGGGGGCTCACTGAAGCTTTCTTT	CASYQGGLTEAFF
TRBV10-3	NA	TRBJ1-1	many	TGTGCCATCAGTGAGTGGGGGGGGACTGAAGCTTTCTTT	CAISEWGGTEAFF
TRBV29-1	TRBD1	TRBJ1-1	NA	TGCAGCGCTGACAGGGGGCCCGTGAACACTGAAGCTTTCTTT	CSADRGPVNTEAFF
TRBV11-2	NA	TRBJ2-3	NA	TGTGCCAGCAGCTTAGGAGGCGGGATGGGAGATACGCAGTATTTT	CASSLGGGMGDTQYF
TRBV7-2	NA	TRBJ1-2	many	TGTGCCAGCAGCGCTAGTTTGTCCTATGGCTACACCTTC	CASSASLSYGYTF
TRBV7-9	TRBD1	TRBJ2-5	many	TGTGCCAGCAGCTGGGGACAGGGTGGGGAGACCCAGTACTTC	CASSWGQGGETQYF
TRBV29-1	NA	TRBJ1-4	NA	TGCAGCGACAGACCAACTAATGAAAAACTGTTTTTT	CSDRPTNEKLFF
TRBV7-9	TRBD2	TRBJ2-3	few	TGTGCCAGCAGCTCCCAGGGAGGGAGGTCAGATACGCAGTATTTT	CASSSQGGRSDTQYF
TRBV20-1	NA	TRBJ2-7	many	TGCAGTGCTAGAGGAAACGTCTACGAGCAGTACTTC	CSARGNVYEQYF
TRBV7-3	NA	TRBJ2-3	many	TGTGCCAGCGCAGAGTCAGATACGCAGTATTTT	CASAESDTQYF
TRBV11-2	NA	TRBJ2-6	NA	TGTGCCAGCAGCATAATCTTGGGGGCCAACGTCCTGACTTTC	CASSIILGANVLTF
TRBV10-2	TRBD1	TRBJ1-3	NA	TGCGCCAGTAGACAGGGTGGAAACACCATATATTTT	CASRQGGNTIYF
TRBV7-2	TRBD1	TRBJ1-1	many	TGTGCCAGCAGCCTAGGACAGGGGAGGCGTACTGAAGCTTTCTTT	CASSLGQGRRTEAFF
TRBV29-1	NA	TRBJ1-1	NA	TGCAGCTCCGTAGGGACCGCGTTCCCCACTGAAGCTTTCTTT	CSSVGTAFPTEAFF
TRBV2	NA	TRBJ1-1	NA	TGTGCCAGCAGTGGACACTCGAACACTGAAGCTTTCTTT	CASSGHSNTEAFF
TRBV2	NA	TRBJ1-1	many	TGTGCCAGCAAGGGTATCCAGGACACCCAAGAAGCTTTCTTT	CASKGIQDTQEAFF
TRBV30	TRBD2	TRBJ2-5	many	TGTGCCTTCGGACTAGCGGGGGTAGAGACCCAGTACTTC	CAFGLAGVETQYF
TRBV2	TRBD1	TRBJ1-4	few	TGTGCCAGCAGCCTCAGACAGGGTGCTAATGAAAAACTGTTTTTT	CASSLRQGANEKLFF
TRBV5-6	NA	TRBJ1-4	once	TGTGCCAGCAGCTTAGTCAGGGGACGAGAAAGACCGTTTTTT	CASSLVRGRERPFF
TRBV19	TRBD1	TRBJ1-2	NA	TGTGCCAGTAGTCGTGCGGGACAGGGGAAAGGCTACACCTTC	CASSRAGQGKGYTF
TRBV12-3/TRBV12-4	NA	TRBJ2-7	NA	TGTGCCAGCAGTCCCGGCCTTGGGCGGTACGAGCAGTACTTC	CASSPGLGRYEQYF
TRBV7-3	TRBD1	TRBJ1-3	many	TGTGCCAGCAGTCAACAGGGGGCCCCTGGAAACACCATATATTTT	CASSQQGAPGNTIYF
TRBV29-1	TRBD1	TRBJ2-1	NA	TGCAGCGTGCCACAGGGGTCCCTCGACAATGAGCAGTTCTTC	CSVPQGSLDNEQFF
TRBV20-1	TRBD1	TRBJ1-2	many	TGCAGTGCAGGGGGCAGAACCGACTATGGCTACACCTTC	CSAGGRTDYGYTF
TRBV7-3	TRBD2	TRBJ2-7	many	TGTGCCAGCAGCACCACCGGGACTAGCGGCTACGAGCAGTACTTC	CASSTTGTSGYEQYF
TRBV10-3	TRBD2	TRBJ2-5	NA	TGTGCCATCAGAAGCCCACAGAGGACTAGCGGGTACCAAGAGACCCAGTACTTC	CAIRSPQRTSGYQETQYF
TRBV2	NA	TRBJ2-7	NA	TGTGCCAGCAGTGAACTAGCGAGTAACGAGCAGTACTTC	CASSELASNEQYF
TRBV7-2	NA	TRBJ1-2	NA	NA	CASSFYICNAWDTNYGYTF